The entry that follows covers one T cell receptor beta chain sequence. Its antigen is not yet known. No much larger clone exists at a distance of one base, and base qualities are not known. In Seattle, one collaborating source enrolled patients while the infection was active and tracked those patients longitudinally over the course of disease. Collaborating institutions collected whole blood in K2EDTA tubes following their own protocols. Collaborator samples were shipped for TCRbeta analysis as frozen whole blood, isolated PBMCs, or DNA extracted from either sample type. These data belong to a study of blood T cell repertoires in COVID-19 (dated by TCRdb to 2020 to 2021). Concerning the study at large: Samples from collaborators originated in the United States, Italy and Spain and spanned both the acute and convalescent phases of COVID-19. Samples were obtained from the ongoing ImmuneRACE study (first 160 participants) and from 1,000 to 1,500 subjects provided by 6 global collaborators. The sample metadata nearly always contained a de-identified subject ID, COVID-19 status, age in years and sex. The dataset comprised deeply sampled blood TCRbeta repertoires from subjects exposed to, actively infected with, or recovered from COVID-19. The prospective study material was composed of cDNA or gDNA derived from T cells, B-cell-depleted T cells, or PBMCs. Where available, HLA class I and class II types were obtained from metadata supplied by the sample provider rather than from assay-based typing. A freely available public database, intended as a resource for researchers studying the immune response to SARS-CoV-2, is where the repertoires were released.

Broad study findings and their caveats: The quantity of clinical and demographic metadata differed by source and by participant and was supplied without curation.

V is shortened by 1 base, J by 7 bases, and the region joining them spans 10 bases. The germline V gene (reference sequence) sets CDR1 to SEHNR and CDR2 to FQNEAQ. The CDR3 sequence holds 13 residues, the cysteine and phenylalanine included. Only CDR3 DNA remains: 39 bases, in frame from the first base. TCRbeta CDR3 regions were amplified from genomic DNA by means of the immunoSEQ Assay, a bias-controlled multiplex PCR. From the authors' description of their analysis: Nucleated cell counts per sample were estimated from amplification of reference gene primers within the assay. To quantify the absolute abundance of each unique TCRbeta CDR3 rearrangement, sequence reads were collapsed and filtered. For each sample, productive Simpson clonality was calculated by taking the square root of Simpson's diversity index across productive rearrangements. TCRdb obtained this table from immuneACCESS and retained in-frame rearrangements with V and J assigned. These tables miss some clones; where compared with another copy, unresolved V genes account for less than half of the shortfall, and the remainder is unexplained. V, J and clone size were drawn from that table, and D and trimming were deduced from the DNA. Present in this sample are around 200,000 clones, 83% of which were seen just once. About 1.3% of the sample goes to the ten largest clones.

This receptor was taken from a woman aged 25 to 39 with COVID-19, enrolled during active disease. The rearranged chain carries TRBV7-9 and TRBJ1-1; too little of a D gene remains to name it. Sequencing input: peripheral blood. The CDR3 protein: CASSLEQTGEAFF. The base sequence is TGTGCCAGCAGCTTAGAGCAAACCGGTGAAGCTTTCTTT.